This T cell receptor (beta chain) derives from a study of blood T cell repertoires in COVID-19. Germline loops: CDR1 SGHNT, CDR2 YYREEE (reference sequence). V shed 2 bases and J shed 2 bases, with 11 bases lying between them. CDR3 size: 14 residues. Repertoires were generated with immunoSEQ multiplex PCR, while TCRdb's copy carries only in-frame clones and drops some. The data hold about 220,000 clones, with around 85% observed a single time. Which cohort a participant joined came from the clinical history participants gave. The source is a woman in her 40s with acute COVID-19. The chain recombines TRBV5-4 with TRBJ2-7, with D uncertain. Sequenced sample: PBMCs or T cells enriched from blood (not recorded which). The CDR3 is CASSFEKLTYEQYF. Written as DNA, the CDR3 is TGTGCCAGCAGCTTTGAGAAGCTAACCTACGAGCAGTACTTC.